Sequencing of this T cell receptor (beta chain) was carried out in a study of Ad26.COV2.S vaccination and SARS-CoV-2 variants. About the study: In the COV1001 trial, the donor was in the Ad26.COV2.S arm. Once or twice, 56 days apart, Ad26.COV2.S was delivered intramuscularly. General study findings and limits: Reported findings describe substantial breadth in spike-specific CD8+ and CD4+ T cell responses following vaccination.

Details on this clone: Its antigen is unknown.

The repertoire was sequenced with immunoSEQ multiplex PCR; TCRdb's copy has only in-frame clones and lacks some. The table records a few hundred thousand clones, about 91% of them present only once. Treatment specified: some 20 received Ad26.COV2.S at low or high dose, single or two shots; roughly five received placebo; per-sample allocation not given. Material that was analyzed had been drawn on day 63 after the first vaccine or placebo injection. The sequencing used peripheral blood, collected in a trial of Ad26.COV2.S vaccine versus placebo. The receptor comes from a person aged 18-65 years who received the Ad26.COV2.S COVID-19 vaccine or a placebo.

The CDR3 spells CASSPNPSLVTDTQYF. For the CDR3, the DNA is TGTGCCAGCAGCCCCAACCCCTCACTTGTCACAGATACGCAGTATTTT. The chain combines TRBV7-3 with TRBJ2-3, with no clear D. The CDR3 runs 16 residues. V was shortened by 5 bases and J by 2 bases, with 17 bases between the two germline ends. Germline lookup yields CDR1 SGHTA and CDR2 FQGTGA. Based on the CDR3 plus reference TRBV7-3 and TRBJ2-3, the full variable domain is GAGVSQTPSNKVTEKGKYVELRCDPISGHTALYWYRQSLGQGPEFLIYFQGTGAADDSGLPNDRFFAVRPEGSVSTLKIQRTERGDSAVYLCASSPNPSLVTDTQYFGPGTRLTVL.